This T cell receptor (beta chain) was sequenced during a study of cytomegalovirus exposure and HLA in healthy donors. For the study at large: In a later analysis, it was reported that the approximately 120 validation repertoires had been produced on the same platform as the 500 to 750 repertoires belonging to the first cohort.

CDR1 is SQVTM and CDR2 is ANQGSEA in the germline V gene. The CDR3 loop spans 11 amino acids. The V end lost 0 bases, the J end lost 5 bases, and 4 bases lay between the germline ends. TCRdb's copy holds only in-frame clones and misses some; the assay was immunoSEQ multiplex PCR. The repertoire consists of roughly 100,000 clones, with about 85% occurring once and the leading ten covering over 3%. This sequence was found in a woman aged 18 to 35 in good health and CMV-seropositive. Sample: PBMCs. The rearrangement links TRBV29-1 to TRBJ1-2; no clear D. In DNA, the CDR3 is TGCAGCGTTGAAGACCCATATGGCTACACCTTC. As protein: CSVEDPYGYTF. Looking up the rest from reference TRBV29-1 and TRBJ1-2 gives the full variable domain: SAVISQKPSRDICQRGTSLTIQCQVDSQVTMMFWYRQQPGQSLTLIATANQGSEATYESGFVIDKFPISRPNLTFSTLTVSNMSPEDSSIYLCSVEDPYGYTFGSGTRLTVV.